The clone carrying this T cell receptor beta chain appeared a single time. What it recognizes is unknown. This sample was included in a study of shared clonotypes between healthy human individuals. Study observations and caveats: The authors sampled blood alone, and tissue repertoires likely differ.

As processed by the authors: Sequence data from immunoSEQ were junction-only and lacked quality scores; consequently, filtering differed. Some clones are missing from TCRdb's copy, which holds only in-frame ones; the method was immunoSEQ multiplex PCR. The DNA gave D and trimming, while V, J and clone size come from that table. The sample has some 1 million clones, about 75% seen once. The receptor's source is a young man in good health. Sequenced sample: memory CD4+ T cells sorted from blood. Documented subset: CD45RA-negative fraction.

The CDR3 DNA reads as TGCGCCAGCAGCCAAGAGGAGGGGGGACGGGAATCACCCCTCCACTTT. Amino acid sequence: CASSQEEGGRESPLHF. V and J are TRBV4-3 and TRBJ1-6; possibly TRBD1 for D (6 bases). V lost 0 bases to trimming and J lost 10 bases, with 16 bases between them. Germline CDR1 reads LGHNA; CDR2 reads YSLEER. CDR3 size: 16 residues.